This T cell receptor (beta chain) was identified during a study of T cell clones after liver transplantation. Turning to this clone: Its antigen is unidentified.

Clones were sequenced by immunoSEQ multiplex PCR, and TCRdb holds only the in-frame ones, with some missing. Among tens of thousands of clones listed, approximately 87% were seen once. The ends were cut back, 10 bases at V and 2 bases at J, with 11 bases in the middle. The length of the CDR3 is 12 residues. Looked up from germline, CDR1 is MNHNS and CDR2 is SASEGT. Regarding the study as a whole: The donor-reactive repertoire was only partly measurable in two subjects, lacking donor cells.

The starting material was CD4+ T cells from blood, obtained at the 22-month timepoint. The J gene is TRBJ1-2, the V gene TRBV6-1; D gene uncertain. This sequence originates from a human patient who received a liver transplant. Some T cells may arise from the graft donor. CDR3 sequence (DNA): TGTGCCATATCACAGAGGAACTATGGCTACACCTTC. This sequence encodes CAISQRNYGYTF.